Below, 17 T cell receptor beta chains from the same sample are listed, as sequenced in a study of cytomegalovirus exposure and HLA in healthy donors. Both 60 Vbeta primers and 13 Jbeta primers went into the PCR. Clones were sequenced by immunoSEQ multiplex PCR, and TCRdb holds only the in-frame ones, with some missing. Of 150,000 to 200,000 clones listed, approximately 80% were seen once; the top ten hold under 6.5%. Sequenced sample: PBMCs. The source is a middle-aged man in good health and CMV-seropositive.

In its sample, this clone was seen a few times. The rearrangement uses TRBV5-1 and TRBJ1-1; no clear D. Germline-derived CDR1 and CDR2 are SGHRS and YFSETQ. This CDR3 contains 13 residues. Trimming left V 2 bases short and J 1 base short, with 6 bases between. CDR3 protein: CASSLQPNTEAFF. The DNA of the CDR3 is TGCGCCAGCAGCTTACAGCCGAACACTGAAGCTTTCTTT.

The J gene is TRBJ2-1, the V gene TRBV6-1, with D perhaps matching TRBD2 (5 bases). V gave up 7 bases and J gave up 6 bases, with 19 bases separating them. Germline V CDR1 and CDR2: MNHNS, SASEGT. CDR3 length: 15 amino acids. DNA of the CDR3: TGTGCCAGCATCCTCGCGGGTTTCCCTGTCAATGAGCAGTTCTTC. It codes for CASILAGFPVNEQFF.

The chain recombines TRBV7-9 with TRBJ2-3; TRBD1 matches at 9 bases. The CDR3 totals 16 residues. Germline V lookup: CDR1 SEHNR, CDR2 FQNEAQ (reference sequence). The V segment lost 0 bases and the J segment 0 bases; nucleotides outside the gene matches: 1. The CDR3 reads CASSLAGTGSTDTQYF. The CDR3 DNA reads as TGTGCCAGCAGCTTAGCGGGGACAGGGAGCACAGATACGCAGTATTTT. The complete variable domain, with remaining parts taken from reference TRBV7-9 and TRBJ2-3, reads DTGVSQNPRHKITKRGQNVTFRCDPISEHNRLYWYRQTLGQGPEFLTYFQNEAQLEKSRLLSDRFSAERPKGSFSTLEIQRTEQGDSAMYLCASSLAGTGSTDTQYFGPGTRLTVL.

The V and J genes are TRBV19 and TRBJ1-4; TRBD1 is a possible D gene (5 bases). Trimming shortened V by 3 bases and J by 8 bases, and 13 bases separated the two germline ends. CDR3 length: 14 amino acids. Per germline, CDR1 LNHDA and CDR2 SQIVND (reference sequence). In DNA, the CDR3 is TGTGCCAGTAGTATGCCTGGGGCAAACGAAAAACTGTTTTTT. Translated: CASSMPGANEKLFF.

The chain combines TRBV6-1 with TRBJ1-3, with 7 nucleotides matching TRBD1. Germline V gene lookup returns CDR1 MNHNS and CDR2 SASEGT. J was trimmed by 2 bases and V by 5 bases; bases with no gene match: 3. The CDR3 spans 14 residues. The CDR3 DNA reads TGTGCCAGCAGTAAACAGGGGACTGGAAACACCATATATTTT. Protein product: CASSKQGTGNTIYF.

This rearrangement joins TRBV27 to TRBJ2-3; unclear D gene. The CDR3 runs to 14 residues. The germline gives CDR1 MNHEY, CDR2 SMNVEV (reference sequence). Trimming stripped 4 bases from V and 4 bases from J, with 12 bases between. The CDR3 loop is CASSSFSAADTQYF. The CDR3 DNA follows: TGTGCCAGCAGTTCCTTCAGCGCGGCAGATACGCAGTATTTT.

The rearrangement uses TRBV28 and TRBJ2-5, with 10 bases matching TRBD2. Germline V gene lookup returns CDR1 MDHEN and CDR2 SYDVKM. The CDR3 has 17 amino acids. Trimming took 6 bases from V and 1 from J; bases not matched to a gene: 11. Here the CDR3 reads CASSHRRSGGLQETQYF. CDR3 DNA sequence: TGTGCCAGCAGCCACCGCCGTAGCGGGGGGCTCCAAGAGACCCAGTACTTC. Complete variable domain (other parts from reference TRBV28 and TRBJ2-5): DVKVTQSSRYLVKRTGEKVFLECVQDMDHENMFWYRQDPGLGLRLIYFSYDVKMKEKGDIPEGYSVSREKKERFSLILESASTNQTSMYLCASSHRRSGGLQETQYFGPGTRLLVL.

The chain has TRBV30 and TRBJ2-1, with TRBD2 matching 11 bases. Germline V lookup: CDR1 GTSNPN, CDR2 SVGIG (reference sequence). The CDR3 runs 20 residues. Trimming removed 2 bases from V and 2 bases from J; junction bases left unmatched: 17. As DNA, the CDR3 is TGTGCCTGGAGTCCGCCTAGCGGGAGGCGTCTTACTCCCGCCTACAATGAGCAGTTCTTC. This encodes CAWSPPSGRRLTPAYNEQFF. The complete variable domain, with remaining parts taken from reference TRBV30 and TRBJ2-1, reads SQTIHQWPATLVQPVGSPLSLECTVEGTSNPNLYWYRQAAGRGLQLLFYSVGIGQISSEVPQNLSASRPQDRQFILSSKKLLLSDSGFYLCAWSPPSGRRLTPAYNEQFFGPGTRLTVL.

The V and J genes are TRBV7-2 and TRBJ1-1, with D perhaps TRBD1 (5 bases). Trimming removed 4 bases from V and 7 bases from J, with 16 bases in between. This CDR3 has 14 amino acids. Germline V gene data show CDR1 as SGHTA and CDR2 as FQGNSA. The CDR3 DNA reads as TGTGCCAGCAGCTCCCTCAGGGTTTTGGGTGAAGCTTTCTTT. Translated, it gives CASSSLRVLGEAFF.

The rearrangement uses TRBV6-1 and TRBJ1-4; 8 nucleotides agree with TRBD1. Germline V CDR1 and CDR2: MNHNS, SASEGT. This CDR3 region has 14 residues. The J segment lost 7 bases and the V segment lost 4 bases, leaving 5 bases of the junction unmatched. Written as DNA, the CDR3 is TGTGCCAGCAGTGTCAACAGGGGGGGTGAAAAACTGTTTTTT. This translates into CASSVNRGGEKLFF.

V is TRBV7-2 and J is TRBJ1-2; 7 nucleotides line up with TRBD1. V shed 5 bases and J 3 bases; nucleotides not matched to a gene: 6. CDR3 length equals 14 residues. CDR1 and CDR2 from the germline V gene are SGHTA and FQGNSA. CDR3 nucleotide sequence: TGTGCCAGCAGCAGAGGACAGGAGGACTATGGCTACACCTTC. This encodes CASSRGQEDYGYTF.

V usage is TRBV6-5 and J usage is TRBJ1-5, with D perhaps TRBD1 (6 bases). The CDR3 consists of 16 residues. Looked up from germline, CDR1 is MNHEY and CDR2 is SVGAGI. V was pared by 0 bases and J by 3 bases, with 12 bases between. CDR3 loop: CASSYSGRGNNQPQHF. The CDR3 region has the DNA TGTGCCAGCAGTTACTCCGGCAGGGGAAACAATCAGCCCCAGCATTTT.

This rearrangement joins TRBV6-6 to TRBJ2-3; D is possibly TRBD1 (5 bases). The CDR3 runs 15 residues. The V gene lost 2 bases and the J gene lost 3 bases, with 12 bases spanning the gap. In germline, CDR1 is MNHNY, CDR2 SVGAGI (reference sequence). The CDR3 bases are TGTGCCAGCAGTTACGGCGACAGTTTGACAGATACGCAGTATTTT. It translates to CASSYGDSLTDTQYF.

This chain uses TRBV18 with TRBJ1-5; D is undetermined. CDR1 is KGHSH, CDR2 LQKENI, per germline. This CDR3 region has 14 residues. V lost 3 bases and J lost 4, with 10 bases in between. CDR3 in amino acids: CASSPPGGNQPQHF. The CDR3 DNA follows: TGTGCCAGCTCACCGCCGGGAGGTAATCAGCCCCAGCATTTT.

The rearrangement links TRBV6-5 to TRBJ2-1, with a weak D call TRBD2 (6 bases). CDR3 length: 15 residues. The V and J ends lost 6 bases and 4 bases respectively, with 16 bases between them. Germline lookup yields CDR1 MNHEY and CDR2 SVGAGI. The CDR3 DNA sequence: TGTGCCAGCAGCCCAATTCTAGCGAAATACAATGAGCAGTTCTTC. Translated, it gives CASSPILAKYNEQFF.

The chain uses TRBV5-1 and TRBJ1-6; TRBD1 matches 7 bases. The CDR3 covers 15 residues. Germline CDR1 and CDR2: SGHRS and YFSETQ. V shed 0 bases and J 6 bases; nucleotides not matched to a gene: 3. The CDR3 region has the DNA TGCGCCAGCAGCTTGGGACAGGGCTTTAATTCACCCCTCCACTTT. As protein: CASSLGQGFNSPLHF.

This chain connects TRBV10-1 to TRBJ2-2; TRBD1 agrees at 11 bases. CDR3 size: 14 residues. The V segment lost 6 bases and the J segment 6 bases; nucleotides outside the gene matches: 3. CDR1 and CDR2 (germline): WNHNN, SYGVQD (reference sequence). The CDR3 protein is CASRRDRGAGELFF. The CDR3 coding sequence is TGCGCCAGCAGACGGGACAGGGGGGCCGGGGAGCTGTTTTTT.